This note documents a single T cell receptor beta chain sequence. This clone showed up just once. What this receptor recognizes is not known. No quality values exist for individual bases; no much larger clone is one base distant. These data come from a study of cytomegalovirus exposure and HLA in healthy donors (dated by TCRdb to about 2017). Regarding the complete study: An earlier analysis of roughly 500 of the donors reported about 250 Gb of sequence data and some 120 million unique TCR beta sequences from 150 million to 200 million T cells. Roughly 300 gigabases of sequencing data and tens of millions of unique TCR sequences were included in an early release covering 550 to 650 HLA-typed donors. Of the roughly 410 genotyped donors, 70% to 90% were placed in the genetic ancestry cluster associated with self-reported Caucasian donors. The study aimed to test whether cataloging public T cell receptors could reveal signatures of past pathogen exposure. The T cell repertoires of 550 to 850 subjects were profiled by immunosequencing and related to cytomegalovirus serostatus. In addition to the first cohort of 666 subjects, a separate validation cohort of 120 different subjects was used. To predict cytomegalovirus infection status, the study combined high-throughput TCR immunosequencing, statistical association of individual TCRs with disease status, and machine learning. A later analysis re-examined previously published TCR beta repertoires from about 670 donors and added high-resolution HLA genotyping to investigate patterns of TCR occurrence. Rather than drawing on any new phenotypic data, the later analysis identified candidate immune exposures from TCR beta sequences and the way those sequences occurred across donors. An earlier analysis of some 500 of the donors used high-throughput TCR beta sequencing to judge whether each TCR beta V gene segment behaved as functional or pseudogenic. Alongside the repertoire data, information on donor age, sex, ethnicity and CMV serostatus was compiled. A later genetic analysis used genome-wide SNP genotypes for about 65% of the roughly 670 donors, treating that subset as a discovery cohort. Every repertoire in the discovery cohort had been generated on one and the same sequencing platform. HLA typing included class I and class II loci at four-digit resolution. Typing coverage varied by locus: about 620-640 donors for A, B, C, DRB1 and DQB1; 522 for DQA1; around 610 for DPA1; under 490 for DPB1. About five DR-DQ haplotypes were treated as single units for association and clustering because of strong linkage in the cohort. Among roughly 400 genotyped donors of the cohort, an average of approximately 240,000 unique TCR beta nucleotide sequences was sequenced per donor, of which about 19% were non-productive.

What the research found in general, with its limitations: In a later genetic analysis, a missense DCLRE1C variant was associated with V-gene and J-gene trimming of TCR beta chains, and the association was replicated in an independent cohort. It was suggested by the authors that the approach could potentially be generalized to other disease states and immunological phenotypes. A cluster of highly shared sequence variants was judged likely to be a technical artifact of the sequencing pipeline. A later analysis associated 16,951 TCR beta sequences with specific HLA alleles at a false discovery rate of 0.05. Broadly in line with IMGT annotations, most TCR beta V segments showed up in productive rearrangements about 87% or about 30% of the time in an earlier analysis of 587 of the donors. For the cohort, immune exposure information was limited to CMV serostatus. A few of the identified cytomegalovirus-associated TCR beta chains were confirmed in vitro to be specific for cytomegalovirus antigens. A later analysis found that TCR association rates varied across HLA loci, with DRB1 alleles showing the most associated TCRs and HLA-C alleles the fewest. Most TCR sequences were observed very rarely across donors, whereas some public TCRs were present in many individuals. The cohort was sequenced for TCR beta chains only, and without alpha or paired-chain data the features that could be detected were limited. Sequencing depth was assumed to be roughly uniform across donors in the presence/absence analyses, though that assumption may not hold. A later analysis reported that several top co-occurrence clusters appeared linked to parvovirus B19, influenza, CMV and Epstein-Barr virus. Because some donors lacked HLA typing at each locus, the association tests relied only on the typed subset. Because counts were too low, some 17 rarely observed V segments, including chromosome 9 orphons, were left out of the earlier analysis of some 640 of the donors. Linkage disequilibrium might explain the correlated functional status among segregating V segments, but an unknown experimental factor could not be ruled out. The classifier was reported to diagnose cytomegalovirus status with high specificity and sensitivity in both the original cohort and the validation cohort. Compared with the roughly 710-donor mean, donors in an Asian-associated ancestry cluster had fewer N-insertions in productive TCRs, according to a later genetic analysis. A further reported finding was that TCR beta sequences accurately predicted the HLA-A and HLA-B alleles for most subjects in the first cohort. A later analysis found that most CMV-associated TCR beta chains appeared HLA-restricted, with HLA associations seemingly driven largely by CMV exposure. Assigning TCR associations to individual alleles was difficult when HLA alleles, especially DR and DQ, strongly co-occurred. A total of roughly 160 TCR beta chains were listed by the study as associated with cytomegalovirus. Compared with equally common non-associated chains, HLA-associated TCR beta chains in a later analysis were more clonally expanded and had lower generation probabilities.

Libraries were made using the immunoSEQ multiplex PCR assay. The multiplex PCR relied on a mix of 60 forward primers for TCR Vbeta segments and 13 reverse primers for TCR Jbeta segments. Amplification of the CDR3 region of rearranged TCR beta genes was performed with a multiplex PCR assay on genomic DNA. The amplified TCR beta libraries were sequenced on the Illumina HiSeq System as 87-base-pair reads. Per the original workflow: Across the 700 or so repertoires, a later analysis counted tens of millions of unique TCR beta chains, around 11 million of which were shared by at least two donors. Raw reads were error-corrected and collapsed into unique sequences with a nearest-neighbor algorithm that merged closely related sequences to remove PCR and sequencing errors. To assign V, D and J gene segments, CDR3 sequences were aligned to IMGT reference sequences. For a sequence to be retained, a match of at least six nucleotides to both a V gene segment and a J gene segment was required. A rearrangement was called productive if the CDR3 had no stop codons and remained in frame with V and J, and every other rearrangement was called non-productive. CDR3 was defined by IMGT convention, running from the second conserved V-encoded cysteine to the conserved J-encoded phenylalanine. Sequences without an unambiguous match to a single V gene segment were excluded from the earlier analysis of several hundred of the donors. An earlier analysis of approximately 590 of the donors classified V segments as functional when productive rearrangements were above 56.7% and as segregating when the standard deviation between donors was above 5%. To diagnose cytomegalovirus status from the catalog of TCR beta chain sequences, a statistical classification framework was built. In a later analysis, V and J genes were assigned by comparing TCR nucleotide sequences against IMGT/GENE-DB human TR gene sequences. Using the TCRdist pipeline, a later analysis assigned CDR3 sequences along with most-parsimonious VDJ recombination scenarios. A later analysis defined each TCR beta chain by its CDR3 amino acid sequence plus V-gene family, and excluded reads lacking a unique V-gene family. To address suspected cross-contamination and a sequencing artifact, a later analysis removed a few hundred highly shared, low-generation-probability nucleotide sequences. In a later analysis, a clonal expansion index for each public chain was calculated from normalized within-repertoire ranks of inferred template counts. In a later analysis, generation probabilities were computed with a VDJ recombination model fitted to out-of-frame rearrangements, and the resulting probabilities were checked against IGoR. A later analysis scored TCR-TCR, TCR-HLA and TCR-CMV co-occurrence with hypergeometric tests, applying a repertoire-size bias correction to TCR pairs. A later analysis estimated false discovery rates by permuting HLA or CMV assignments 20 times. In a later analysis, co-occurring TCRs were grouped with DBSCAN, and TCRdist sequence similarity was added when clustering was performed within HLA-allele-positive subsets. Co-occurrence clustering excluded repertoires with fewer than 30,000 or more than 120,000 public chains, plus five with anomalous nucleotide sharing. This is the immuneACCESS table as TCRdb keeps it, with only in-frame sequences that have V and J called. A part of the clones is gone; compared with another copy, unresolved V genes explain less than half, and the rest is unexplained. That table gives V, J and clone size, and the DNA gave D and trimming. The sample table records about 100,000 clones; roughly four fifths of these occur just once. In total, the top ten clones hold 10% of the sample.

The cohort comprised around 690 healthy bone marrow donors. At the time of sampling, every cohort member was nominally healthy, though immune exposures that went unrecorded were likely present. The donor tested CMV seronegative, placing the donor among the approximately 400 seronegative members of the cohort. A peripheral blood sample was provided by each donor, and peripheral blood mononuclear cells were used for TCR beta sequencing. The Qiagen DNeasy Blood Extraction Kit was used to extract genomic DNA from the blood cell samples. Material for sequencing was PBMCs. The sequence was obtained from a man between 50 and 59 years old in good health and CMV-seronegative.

The sequence in DNA is TGTGCCAGCACCATAGGTAGACTAGGCCGCGAGCAGTACTTC. It is translated as CASTIGRLGREQYF. The sequence links TRBV7-2 to TRBJ2-7, with a tentative D gene TRBD2 over 6 matching bases. V loses 7 bases, J loses 6 bases, and the germline ends lie 19 bases apart. The CDR3 holds 14 amino acids from the cysteine to the phenylalanine. Only CDR3 DNA is held: 42 bases, read in frame from base 1. CDR1 SGHTA and CDR2 FQGNSA were looked up in the germline V gene.